The clone carrying this T cell receptor beta chain occurred a few times. Its target is unknown. This sample is drawn from a study of blood T cells in healthy people across ages. The wider study: Capture via template switching afforded approximately one barcoded beta molecule per two T cells.

About 10 milliliters of peripheral blood were drawn from each donor into EDTA-treated tubes. General study findings and limits: Among T cells, TCR beta diversity per million cells dropped roughly linearly as age rose.

Trimming removed 0 bases from V and 0 bases from J, with 11 bases in between. Germline CDR1 and CDR2: SGHRS and YFSETQ. The CDR3 consists of 16 residues. It was with a sample-barcoded 5' primer and a J-beta primer mix that a second PCR of about 6 to 11 cycles was run. Each cDNA molecule was tagged by a template-switch adaptor with 12 random nucleotides. TCRdb independently ran MiXCR on the 5' RACE reads; one entry per CDR3 protein. The sample has around 850,000 distinct CDR3 sequences; under 40% are singletons. The TCR was taken from a man in his late teens or twenties in good health. The chain recombines TRBV5-1 with TRBJ2-3; D not certain. Input material: blood. The CDR3 DNA reads as TGCGCCAGCAGCTTGGTTGGTGACGCTAGCACAGATACGCAGTATTTT. It is translated as CASSLVGDASTDTQYF.